These 18 T cell receptor beta chains were all obtained from the same sample, sequenced in a study of cytotoxic CD8 clonotypes in ibrutinib-treated CLL. Generated by immunoSEQ multiplex PCR, the TCRdb table keeps only in-frame clones and is missing some. The sample shows hundreds of thousands of clones, less than 75% of them seen only once. This specimen was PBMCs, taken after 24 months of ibrutinib treatment. Receptors originate from a human donor with chronic lymphocytic leukemia.

V usage is TRBV7-2 and J usage is TRBJ1-2; 9 bases line up with TRBD1. Looked up from germline, CDR1 is SGHTA and CDR2 is FQGNSA. V trimming: 3 bases; J trimming: 5 bases; junction bases outside the gene matches: 7. The CDR3 contains 15 residues. The CDR3 region has the DNA TGTGCCAGCAGCTTGAGGGGGACAGGGCTTTATGGCTACACCTTC. Protein product: CASSLRGTGLYGYTF.

This clone appeared a single time. The chain employs TRBV20-1 and TRBJ2-3, with D possibly matching TRBD2 (6 bases). This CDR3 has 11 residues. V dropped 4 bases and J dropped 6 bases, with 8 bases sitting between them. Germline V gives CDR1 DFQATT, CDR2 SNEGSKA (reference sequence). The CDR3 DNA reads as TGCAGTGCTACTACTAGCGATACGCAGTATTTT. This sequence encodes CSATTSDTQYF.

The genes are TRBV4-1 and TRBJ2-7, with 8 bases matching TRBD1. Germline CDR1 MGHRA, CDR2 YSYEKL. V gave up 0 bases and J gave up 9 bases; unmatched junction bases: 7. This CDR3 contains 14 residues. The CDR3 DNA reads TGCGCCAGCAGCCAAGAGGGGTCAGGGGGCTGGCAGTACTTC. Translation gives CASSQEGSGGWQYF.

In regard to this clone: At one of its ends the junction is not consistent with the germline gene, which may arise from a read error. The chain has TRBV7-7 and TRBJ2-1; TRBD2 agrees at 7 bases. CDR3 length equals 17 residues. Looked up from germline, CDR1 is SSHAT and CDR2 is FNYEAQ (reference sequence). CDR3 residues: CASSPRRERDSYNEQFF. The CDR3 DNA is TGTGCTAGCAGCCCCCGTAGGGAGCGGGACTCCTACAATGAGCAGTTCTTC.

This clone has more than one count but fewer than ten. V usage is TRBV28 and J usage is TRBJ1-5; D not certain. CDR3 length: 17 amino acids. Germline CDR1 is MDHEN and CDR2 is SYDVKM. Trimming removed 3 bases at V and 2 bases at J, with 17 bases between. CDR3 nucleotides: TGTGCCAGCAGTTTCCTAAGCTTACGTGGACGCAATCAGCCCCAGCATTTT. It yields the protein CASSFLSLRGRNQPQHF.

The rearrangement links TRBV9 to TRBJ1-1; D perhaps matches TRBD1 (5 bases). V shed 4 bases and J shed 4 bases, with 11 bases lying between them. The length of the CDR3 is 13 residues. Per germline, CDR1 SGDLS and CDR2 YYNGEE. CDR3 sequence: CASSRDPGTEAFF. The DNA of the CDR3 is TGTGCCAGCAGCCGGGACCCAGGCACTGAAGCTTTCTTT.

V and J are TRBV5-1 and TRBJ2-1; D gene ambiguous. This CDR3 comprises 12 residues. V was cut by 1 base and J by 9 bases, with 8 bases left in between. Germline CDR1 reads SGHRS; CDR2 reads YFSETQ. Here the CDR3 reads CASSLPLREQFF. The CDR3 coding sequence is TGCGCCAGCAGCTTGCCCCTGCGTGAGCAGTTCTTC.

The chain carries TRBV7-9 and TRBJ2-2; D gene unclear. Germline values: CDR1 SEHNR, CDR2 FQNEAQ (reference sequence). Trimming left V 0 bases short and J 1 base short, with 3 bases between. This CDR3 has 14 amino acids. The CDR3 coding sequence is TGTGCCAGCAGCTTAGCGGGGAACACCGGGGAGCTGTTTTTT. Protein: CASSLAGNTGELFF.

This clone was observed a single time. The chain uses TRBV18 and TRBJ2-4; TRBD2 aligns across 10 bases. There are 19 residues in the CDR3. Trimming removed 6 bases from V and 3 bases from J; junction bases left unmatched: 17. CDR1 and CDR2 (germline): KGHSH, LQKENI. The CDR3 protein is CASSLESLAGAIDKNIQYF. The CDR3 DNA reads TGTGCCAGCTCGCTCGAATCGCTAGCGGGAGCAATAGACAAAAACATTCAGTACTTC.

V gene TRBV6-5 combines with J gene TRBJ1-2; D is unresolved. Germline V gene lookup returns CDR1 MNHEY and CDR2 SVGAGI. The CDR3 runs to 15 residues. The V end lost 6 bases, the J end lost 3 bases, and 17 bases lay between the germline ends. Here the CDR3 DNA reads TGTGCCAGCAGCCCCCTCCTGGGGAATGACTATGGCTACACCTTC. Translation: CASSPLLGNDYGYTF.

This chain uses TRBV6-5 with TRBJ2-3; the D call may be TRBD1 or TRBD2 (6 bases each). V lost 4 bases and J lost 6, with 14 bases in between. The CDR3 is 14 amino acids. Germline CDR1 reads MNHEY; CDR2 reads SVGAGI. The DNA of the CDR3 is TGTGCCAGCAGTTTACAGGGAGGAACCGATACGCAGTATTTT. As protein: CASSLQGGTDTQYF.

The sample holds a few counts of this clone. The chain employs TRBV18 and TRBJ1-5, with D hard to call. The CDR3 has 13 residues. Trimming shortened V by 2 bases and J by 7 bases, and 9 bases separated the two germline ends. CDR1 and CDR2 from the germline V gene are KGHSH and LQKENI. CDR3 residues: CASSPGVGQPQHF. As DNA, the CDR3 is TGTGCCAGCTCACCAGGGGTTGGGCAGCCCCAGCATTTT.

The rearrangement uses TRBV6-6 and TRBJ2-1, with 12 nucleotides matching TRBD2. V lost 6 bases and J lost 8; bases outside the gene matches: 8. There are 15 residues in the CDR3. Per germline, CDR1 MNHNY and CDR2 SVGAGI (reference sequence). DNA for the CDR3: TGTGCCAGCAGACGACTAGCGGGAGATTTCGATGAGCAGTTCTTC. Its protein product is CASRRLAGDFDEQFF.

The chain combines TRBV28 with TRBJ1-1; TRBD1 is a possible D gene (5 bases). CDR1 is MDHEN and CDR2 is SYDVKM in the germline V gene. Trimming stripped 6 bases from V and 3 bases from J, with 20 bases between. The CDR3 length is 16 residues. The CDR3 bases are TGTGCCAGCAGCCCCGGGGGGGTAGGGTCATACACTGAAGCTTTCTTT. Protein product: CASSPGGVGSYTEAFF.

The genes are TRBV29-1 and TRBJ2-2; 7 bases are a match to TRBD1. The CDR3 length is 11 residues. Germline CDR1 is SQVTM and CDR2 is ANQGSEA. The J segment lost 5 bases and the V segment lost 6 bases, leaving 0 bases of the junction unmatched. The CDR3 loop is CSVQGTGELFF. The DNA of the CDR3 is TGCAGCGTACAGGGGACCGGGGAGCTGTTTTTT.

This clone was counted between two and nine times. The chain joins TRBV5-1 to TRBJ1-5; D remains unclear. CDR1 is SGHRS and CDR2 is YFSETQ in the germline V gene. This CDR3 contains 13 residues. Trimming left V 7 bases short and J 8 bases short, with 16 bases between. CDR3 nucleotide sequence: TGCGCCAGCGCGTTAGAGTTGGGGAAGCCCCAGCATTTT. This codes for CASALELGKPQHF.

This clone appeared a few times. This chain joins TRBV19 and TRBJ1-5, with D perhaps matching TRBD1 (5 bases). V shed 5 bases and J shed 11 bases, with 16 bases lying between them. Per germline, CDR1 LNHDA and CDR2 SQIVND (reference sequence). This CDR3 spans 13 amino acids. The CDR3 reads CASSEAYRGAQHF. For the CDR3, the DNA is TGTGCCAGTAGTGAAGCCTACCGAGGGGCCCAGCATTTT.

The V gene is TRBV28, the J gene TRBJ2-7; tentatively, D is TRBD2 (6 bases). The germline gives CDR1 MDHEN, CDR2 SYDVKM. The CDR3 length is 13 residues. Trimming took 11 bases from V and 6 from J, leaving 20 bases between them. The CDR3 sequence: CACVGLAFGEQYF. The CDR3 nucleotides are TGTGCCTGTGTCGGGCTAGCGTTTGGCGAGCAGTACTTC.